The T cell receptor beta chain under discussion was sequenced for a study of tumor-infiltrating lymphocytes in primary liver carcinoma. The wider study: Staging placed the tumors at T1-T3 N0M0, and they measured about 4.2 to 10 cm across. Regarding the study as a whole: Reduced overlap was seen in tumor-adjacent and tumor-blood pairs versus tumor region pairs. The study found a significantly higher top-250-clone fraction in tumors than in blood (p = 0.039).

The CDR3 is 14 amino acids. The germline gives CDR1 SQVTM, CDR2 ANQGSEA. Between roughly 18 and 30 mg of unsorted bulk tissue served as the source from which RNA and DNA were co-extracted. Treatment of the patients' primary liver carcinoma consisted of surgical resection. As regards this clonotype: Its target is unknown. The junction departs from germline at one end; a sequencing error may be responsible.

With around 500 ng total RNA as template and a constant-region primer, TCR beta cDNA was made. Researchers made the TCR beta libraries by running three nested multiplex PCR rounds with slightly modified ARM-PCR. TRBV1-TRBV30 forward primers and a C-beta reverse primer were used in the first two PCR rounds, which each ran for nine to ten cycles. TCRdb re-analysed the multiplex PCR reads in MiXCR, keeping a single row per CDR3 protein. The sample comprises some 46,000 distinct CDR3 sequences, 60% to 80% of which are singletons, and 35% to 45% rests with the top ten. This rearrangement joins TRBV29-1 to TRBJ2-7; D might be TRBD1 (6 bases). The material sequenced was tumor-adjacent normal liver tissue. The sequence came from a woman in her thirties with primary liver carcinoma and hepatitis B virus infection. Written as DNA, the CDR3 is TGCCGCGTTTTGGGCTTGACAGGAGGCTACGAGCAATACTTC. It specifies CRVLGLTGGYEQYF.